The rows below give T cell receptor beta chains drawn from one sample of a study of vaccination effects on CD4 cells after COVID-19. TCRdb's table, derived via immunoSEQ multiplex PCR, lists solely in-frame clones and lacks some. The table lists some 68,000 clones, 70% to 85% of them singletons. For these receptors, no antigen is known. The sample here was CD4+ T cells from PBMCs cultured with HCoV-OC43 spike peptides, taken before COVID-19 vaccination. These receptors were collected from a human donor who received a COVID-19 vaccine. Both conserved end residues are part of each CDR3. A D gene is named only where the DNA matches it firmly. Some rows mark clone size as missing; the rest say once, few, many or name a class of expanded clone.

J	V	size	D	CDR3	DNA
TRBJ1-3	TRBV5-1	few	NA	CASSPNRDYQNTIYF	TGCGCCAGCAGCCCGAACAGGGACTATCAGAACACCATATATTTT
TRBJ1-2	TRBV28	NA	NA	CASTMRGTGYTF	TGTGCCAGCACCATGAGGGGCACTGGCTACACCTTC
TRBJ2-1	TRBV7-9	NA	NA	CASSLGGPNEQFF	TGTGCCAGCAGCTTAGGGGGCCCTAATGAGCAGTTCTTC
TRBJ1-2	TRBV7-3	NA	NA	CASSLEGVSGYTF	TGTGCCAGCAGCCTTGAGGGGGTCTCTGGCTACACCTTC
TRBJ2-3	TRBV5-6	NA	NA	CASSPKWDGTNTDTQYF	TGTGCCAGCAGCCCCAAATGGGACGGCACAAACACAGATACGCAGTATTTT
TRBJ2-5	TRBV7-2	NA	TRBD2	CASEAGGQETQYF	TGTGCCAGTGAAGCGGGAGGCCAAGAGACCCAGTACTTC
TRBJ2-5	TRBV9	NA	NA	CASSEGGRETQYF	TGTGCCAGCAGCGAGGGTGGTAGGGAGACCCAGTACTTC
TRBJ2-2	TRBV9	NA	TRBD2	CASSVVRGERNGELFF	TGTGCCAGCAGCGTAGTCCGGGGGGAAAGGAATGGGGAGCTGTTTTTT
TRBJ2-3	TRBV5-4	NA	NA	CASRPGTAGTDTQYF	TGTGCCAGCAGACCTGGGACTGCGGGCACAGATACGCAGTATTTT
TRBJ1-6	TRBV6-5	NA	NA	CASSYGRRMNNSPLHF	TGTGCCAGCAGTTACGGCCGACGGATGAATAATTCACCCCTCCACTTT
TRBJ2-3	TRBV3-1/TRBV3-2	NA	NA	CASSQDGARTEDTDTQYF	TGTGCCAGCAGCCAAGACGGGGCCAGGACAGAAGACACAGATACGCAGTATTTT
TRBJ2-1	TRBV29-1	NA	TRBD2	CSVLRLAGSSYNEQFF	TGCAGCGTGCTCCGACTAGCGGGAAGCTCCTACAATGAGCAGTTCTTC
TRBJ2-1	TRBV19	NA	TRBD2	CASSISGGAWNEQFF	TGTGCCAGTAGTATTAGCGGGGGGGCATGGAATGAGCAGTTCTTC
TRBJ2-4	TRBV7-2	NA	TRBD1	CASSLSGHRGDIQYF	TGTGCCAGCAGCTTATCTGGGCACAGGGGGGACATTCAGTACTTC
TRBJ1-5	TRBV6-5	NA	TRBD1	CASSYSRDRVGQPQHF	TGTGCCAGCAGTTACTCGAGAGACAGGGTAGGACAGCCCCAGCATTTT
TRBJ1-1	TRBV5-5	NA	NA	CASSPGVNTEAFF	TGTGCCAGCAGCCCCGGGGTGAACACTGAAGCTTTCTTT
TRBJ2-4	TRBV6-2/TRBV6-3	few	TRBD2	CASSQGGGQYF	TGTGCCAGCAGTCAGGGCGGGGGTCAGTACTTC
TRBJ2-3	TRBV28	NA	TRBD1	CASSFWSRGGRDTQYF	TGTGCCAGCAGTTTTTGGTCGAGAGGGGGCAGAGATACGCAGTATTTT
TRBJ2-3	TRBV2	NA	TRBD2	CASRPGTSGVDTQYF	TGTGCCAGCAGGCCCGGGACTAGCGGGGTGGATACGCAGTATTTT
TRBJ1-6	TRBV28	NA	NA	CASSPQGQANNSPLHF	TGTGCCAGCAGTCCCCAGGGCCAGGCCAATAATTCACCCCTCCACTTT
TRBJ2-2	TRBV7-9	NA	TRBD1	CASSSLRGSTGELFF	TGTGCCAGCAGCTCGCTCAGGGGGAGCACCGGGGAGCTGTTTTTT